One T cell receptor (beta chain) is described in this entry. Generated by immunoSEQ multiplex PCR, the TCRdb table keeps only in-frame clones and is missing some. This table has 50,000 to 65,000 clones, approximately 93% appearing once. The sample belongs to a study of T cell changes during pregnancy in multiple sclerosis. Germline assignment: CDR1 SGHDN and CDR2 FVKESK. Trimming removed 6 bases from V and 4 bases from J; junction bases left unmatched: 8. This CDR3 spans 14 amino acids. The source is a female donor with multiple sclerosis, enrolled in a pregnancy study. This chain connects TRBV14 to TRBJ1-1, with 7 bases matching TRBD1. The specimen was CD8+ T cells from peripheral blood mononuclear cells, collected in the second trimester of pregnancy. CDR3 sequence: CASRQLTGVTEAFF. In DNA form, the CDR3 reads TGTGCCAGCAGACAACTCACAGGGGTCACTGAAGCTTTCTTT. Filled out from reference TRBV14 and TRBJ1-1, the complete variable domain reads EAGVTQFPSHSVIEKGQTVTLRCDPISGHDNLYWYRRVMGKEIKFLLHFVKESKQDESGMPNNRFLAERTGGTYSTLKVQPAELEDSGVYFCASRQLTGVTEAFFGQGTRLTVV.